The T cell receptor beta chain described here comes from a study of blood T cell repertoires in COVID-19. Assay: immunoSEQ multiplex PCR; the TCRdb copy retains only in-frame clones and omits some. The top ten clones hold roughly 0.25% of a sample with around 700,000 clones, about 87% of them seen once. V lost 3 bases, J lost 9 bases, and 12 bases lay in between. Germline CDR1 reads GTSNPN; CDR2 reads SVGIG (reference sequence). The CDR3 is 13 residues long. V is TRBV30 and J is TRBJ1-6; a possible D gene is TRBD1 (5 bases). Sequencing was performed on peripheral blood. This receptor was obtained from a woman aged 18 to 35 with acute or convalescent COVID-19. In nucleotides, the CDR3 is TGTGCCTGGAGAAAGGGAGGGACTTCACCCCTCCACTTT. Protein sequence: CAWRKGGTSPLHF.